Below, 18 T cell receptor beta chains from the same sample are listed, as sequenced in a study of cytomegalovirus exposure and HLA in healthy donors. Vbeta (60) and Jbeta (13) primers were used in the PCR. The method was immunoSEQ multiplex PCR; TCRdb's version includes in-frame clones alone and lacks a portion of them. The sample records 150,000 to 200,000 clones, about 80% being singletons. Sequencing was performed on PBMCs. Every receptor here comes from a woman aged 40 to 50 in good health and CMV-seronegative.

CDR3 amino acids: CASRDRGRTEAFF. In DNA form, the CDR3 reads TGTGCCAGCAGGGACAGGGGGCGAACTGAAGCTTTCTTT. The chain joins TRBV25-1 to TRBJ1-1; the match to TRBD1 covers 11 bases. The junction had 2 bases not matched to a gene; V was cut back by 6 bases and J by 5 bases. Germline assignment: CDR1 MGHDK and CDR2 SYGVNS. The CDR3 runs 13 residues.

Turning to this clone: A much larger clone sits a single nucleotide away, making a read error possible. The rearrangement uses TRBV7-2 and TRBJ2-1, with 12 bases matching TRBD2. The CDR3 loop spans 19 amino acids. Germline trimming cut 1 base from V and 8 bases from J; bases unmatched to any gene: 15. Germline loops: CDR1 SGHTA, CDR2 FQGNSA. The CDR3 DNA is TGTGCCAGCAGCTTAGGGCGGCTAGCGGGGGGGGCACAGTCCGATGAGCAGTTCTTC. Translation: CASSLGRLAGGAQSDEQFF.

The chain carries TRBV6-5 and TRBJ2-7; 8 nucleotides align to TRBD1. The trim removed 8 bases at V and 3 bases at J, leaving 6 bases unmatched. Germline assignment: CDR1 MNHEY and CDR2 SVGAGI. The CDR3 runs 13 residues. This CDR3 reads CASGQGPLYEQYF. DNA of the CDR3: TGTGCCAGCGGACAGGGCCCACTCTACGAGCAGTACTTC.

The V call is TRBV2, the J call TRBJ1-2, with D tentatively TRBD1 (5 bases). The CDR3 consists of 14 residues. The V gene's germline CDR1 is SNHLY and CDR2 FYNNEI. With 6 bases removed from V and 4 bases from J, the gap between germline ends came to 15 bases. The CDR3 loop is CASRRLTETYGYTF. The CDR3 nucleotides are TGTGCCAGCAGACGGCTGACAGAGACCTATGGCTACACCTTC.

The chain recombines TRBV19 with TRBJ2-3, with D perhaps TRBD2 (5 bases). The CDR3 spans 15 residues. V lost 5 bases and J 1 base, leaving 13 bases between the germline ends. Per the germline V gene, CDR1 is LNHDA and CDR2 is SQIVND (reference sequence). The chain's CDR3 is CASSSRRSGTDTQYF. The DNA for the CDR3 is TGTGCCAGTAGTTCAAGGAGGTCCGGCACAGATACGCAGTATTTT.

CDR3 region: CASSFPRSAANEQFF. The CDR3 DNA is TGTGCCAGCAGCTTCCCGCGGTCCGCGGCCAATGAGCAGTTCTTC. The chain is built from TRBV7-9 and TRBJ2-1; D not resolved. The CDR3 runs to 15 residues. Trimming cost V 3 bases and J 6 bases, with 15 bases left between them. Germline assignment: CDR1 SEHNR and CDR2 FQNEAQ (reference sequence). Full variable domain (outside the CDR3, taken from reference TRBV7-9 and TRBJ2-1): DTGVSQNPRHKITKRGQNVTFRCDPISEHNRLYWYRQTLGQGPEFLTYFQNEAQLEKSRLLSDRFSAERPKGSFSTLEIQRTEQGDSAMYLCASSFPRSAANEQFFGPGTRLTVL.

The V call is TRBV11-2, the J call TRBJ2-7; 8 bases fit TRBD2. In germline, CDR1 is SGHAT, CDR2 FQNNGV. CDR3 size: 15 residues. V was clipped by 1 base and J by 6 bases; unmatched bases: 8. This CDR3 reads CASSLAGGPYGEQYF. In nucleotides, the CDR3 is TGTGCCAGCAGCTTAGCGGGAGGGCCATATGGCGAGCAGTACTTC.

The chain uses TRBV21-1 and TRBJ1-3; the table's D call, TRBD1, has no DNA check behind it. TRBV21-1 is an annotated pseudogene. The CDR3 runs to 15 residues. In nucleotides, the CDR3 is TGTGCCAGCAGCAAAGTGGACAGGGACGTAAACACCATATATTTT. It specifies CASSKVDRDVNTIYF.

This rearrangement joins TRBV7-3 to TRBJ2-1; D perhaps matches TRBD2 (6 bases). The CDR3 totals 15 residues. Germline-derived CDR1 and CDR2 are SGHTA and FQGTGA. V was trimmed by 5 bases and J by 8 bases, leaving 19 bases between them. This CDR3 reads CASSISEGQPHEQFF. In nucleotides, the CDR3 is TGTGCCAGCAGCATATCGGAGGGCCAGCCCCATGAGCAGTTCTTC.

This clone was seen more than once but under ten times. The V and J genes are TRBV19 and TRBJ2-1; D is possibly TRBD1 (6 bases). The CDR3 runs 13 residues. The germline V gene has CDR1 LNHDA and CDR2 SQIVND (reference sequence). V was shortened by 4 bases and J by 8 bases, with 12 bases between the two germline ends. CDR3 region: CASSTQGSHEQFF. CDR3 DNA: TGTGCCAGTAGTACACAGGGCTCCCATGAGCAGTTCTTC.

V is TRBV19 and J is TRBJ1-5, with D perhaps TRBD1 (5 bases). The V end lost 3 bases, the J end lost 0 bases, and 12 bases lay between the germline ends. The CDR3 extends over 16 amino acids. Germline V CDR1 and CDR2: LNHDA, SQIVND (reference sequence). The CDR3, as DNA: TGTGCCAGTAGTATGCGACAGAAGTATAGCAATCAGCCCCAGCATTTT. The encoded protein is CASSMRQKYSNQPQHF.

The chain joins TRBV19 to TRBJ1-1; 8 bases agree with TRBD1. This CDR3 has 15 amino acids. Germline CDR1 is LNHDA and CDR2 is SQIVND (reference sequence). Germline trimming cut 5 bases from V and 11 bases from J; bases unmatched to any gene: 16. The CDR3 is CASSVPGQGAPRAFF. The CDR3 DNA follows: TGTGCCAGTAGTGTCCCGGGGCAGGGGGCGCCTCGCGCTTTCTTT.

This chain connects TRBV29-1 to TRBJ1-1, with 7 bases matching TRBD1. CDR3 length equals 13 residues. The trim removed 4 bases at V and 3 bases at J, leaving 5 bases unmatched. Germline CDR1 and CDR2: SQVTM and ANQGSEA. The CDR3 spells CSVGPGGYTEAFF. CDR3 nucleotides: TGCAGCGTTGGTCCAGGGGGGTACACTGAAGCTTTCTTT.

The chain uses TRBV27 and TRBJ1-3, with D perhaps matching TRBD1 (5 bases). Trimming took off 2 bases at V and 3 bases at J, with 11 bases between the two ends. This CDR3 is built from 15 residues. CDR1 MNHEY and CDR2 SMNVEV come from the germline V gene (reference sequence). The CDR3 here is CASSLKGLYGNTIYF. The CDR3 coding sequence is TGTGCCAGCAGTTTAAAGGGACTTTATGGAAACACCATATATTTT.

This clone has at least ten counts. This chain joins TRBV5-1 and TRBJ1-6, with D hard to call. CDR3 size: 15 residues. The germline V gene has CDR1 SGHRS and CDR2 YFSETQ. The germline V and J ends were trimmed by 3 bases and 10 bases, with 17 bases remaining between them. The CDR3 coding sequence is TGCGCCAGCAGCTCTTCGACTATGACGCCCTCACCCCTCCACTTT. Residues: CASSSSTMTPSPLHF.

The rearrangement uses TRBV11-2 and TRBJ2-3; D possibly corresponds to TRBD2 (6 bases). Per germline, CDR1 SGHAT and CDR2 FQNNGV. This CDR3 region has 13 residues. Trimming cost V 5 bases and J 2 bases, with 8 bases left between them. The CDR3 coding sequence is TGTGCCAGCAGCCGGGACTTCACAGATACGCAGTATTTT. This codes for CASSRDFTDTQYF.

This rearrangement joins TRBV19 to TRBJ1-5, with TRBD1 matching over 9 bases. Germline assignment: CDR1 LNHDA and CDR2 SQIVND (reference sequence). Losses at the gene ends were 5 bases for V and 6 bases for J; bases not matched to a gene: 11. The CDR3 consists of 16 residues. In DNA, the CDR3 is TGTGCCAGTAGTGTTATAACAGGGGGCTGGCGTCAGCCCCAGCATTTT. Translating gives CASSVITGGWRQPQHF.

The chain joins TRBV11-2 to TRBJ1-2; the D gene is possibly TRBD1 (5 bases). This CDR3 has 12 amino acids. Germline values: CDR1 SGHAT, CDR2 FQNNGV. Trimming removed 5 bases from V and 5 bases from J, with 9 bases in between. CDR3 in amino acids: CASSPGGYGYTF. CDR3 DNA sequence: TGTGCCAGCAGCCCCGGGGGGTATGGCTACACCTTC.